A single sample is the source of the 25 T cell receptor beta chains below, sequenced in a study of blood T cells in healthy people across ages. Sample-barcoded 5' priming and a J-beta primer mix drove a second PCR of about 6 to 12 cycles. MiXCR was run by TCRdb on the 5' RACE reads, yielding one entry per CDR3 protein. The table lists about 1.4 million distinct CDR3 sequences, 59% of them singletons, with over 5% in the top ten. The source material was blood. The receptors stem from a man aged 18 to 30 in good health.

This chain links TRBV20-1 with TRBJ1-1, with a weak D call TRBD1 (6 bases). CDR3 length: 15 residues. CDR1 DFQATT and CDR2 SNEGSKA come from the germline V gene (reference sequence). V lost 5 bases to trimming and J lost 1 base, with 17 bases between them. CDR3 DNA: TGCAGTGCTCAAATTGTGGGGGGCGGGAACACTGAAGCTTTCTTT. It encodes CSAQIVGGGNTEAFF.

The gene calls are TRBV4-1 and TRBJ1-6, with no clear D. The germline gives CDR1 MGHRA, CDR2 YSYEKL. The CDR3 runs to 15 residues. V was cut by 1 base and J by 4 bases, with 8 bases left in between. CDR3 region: CASSQGRGYNSPLHF. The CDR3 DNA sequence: TGCGCCAGCAGCCAAGGCCGGGGTTATAATTCACCCCTCCACTTT.

CDR3 in amino acids: CASSYNRFTDTQYF. The CDR3 bases are TGTGCCAGCAGTTACAACAGATTCACAGATACGCAGTATTTT. The chain has TRBV6-2 or TRBV6-3 and TRBJ2-3, with D unresolved. V was pared by 2 bases and J by 2 bases, with 8 bases between. The V gene's germline CDR1 is MNHEY and CDR2 SVGEGT. This CDR3 contains 14 residues.

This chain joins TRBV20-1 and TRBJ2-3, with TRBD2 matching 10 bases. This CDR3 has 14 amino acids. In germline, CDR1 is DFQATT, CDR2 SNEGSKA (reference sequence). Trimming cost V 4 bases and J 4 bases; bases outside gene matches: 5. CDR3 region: CSATKGTSADTQYF. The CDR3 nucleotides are TGCAGTGCTACCAAGGGGACTAGCGCAGATACGCAGTATTTT.

The CDR3 loop is CASSPGTEFGEQYF. CDR3 sequence (DNA): TGCGCCAGCAGTCCAGGGACTGAGTTCGGCGAGCAGTACTTC. The chain links TRBV4-3 to TRBJ2-4; weak D call: TRBD2 (6 bases). The end of the DNA is better explained by TRBJ2-7, so the J call may be wrong. Per germline, CDR1 LGHNA and CDR2 YSLEER. The CDR3 spans 14 residues.

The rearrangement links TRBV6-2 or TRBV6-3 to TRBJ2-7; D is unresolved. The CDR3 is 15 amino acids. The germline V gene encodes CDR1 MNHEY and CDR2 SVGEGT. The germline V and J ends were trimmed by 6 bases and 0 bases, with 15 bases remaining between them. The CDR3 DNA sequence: TGTGCCAGCAGCCTATTCTGGCAGAACTCCTACGAGCAGTACTTC. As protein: CASSLFWQNSYEQYF.

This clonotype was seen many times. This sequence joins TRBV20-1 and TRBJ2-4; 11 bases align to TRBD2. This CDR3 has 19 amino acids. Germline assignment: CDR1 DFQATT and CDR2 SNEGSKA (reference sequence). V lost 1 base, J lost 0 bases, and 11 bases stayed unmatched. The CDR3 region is CSARAGLAGNHLAKNIQYF. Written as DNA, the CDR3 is TGCAGTGCTAGAGCCGGACTAGCGGGTAACCATTTAGCCAAAAACATTCAGTACTTC.

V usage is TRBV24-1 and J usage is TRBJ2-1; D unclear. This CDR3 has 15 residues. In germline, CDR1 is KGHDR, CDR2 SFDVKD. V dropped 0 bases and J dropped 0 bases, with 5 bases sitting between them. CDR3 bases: TGTGCCACCAGTGATTTGGGAAGCTCCTACAATGAGCAGTTCTTC. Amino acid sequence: CATSDLGSSYNEQFF.

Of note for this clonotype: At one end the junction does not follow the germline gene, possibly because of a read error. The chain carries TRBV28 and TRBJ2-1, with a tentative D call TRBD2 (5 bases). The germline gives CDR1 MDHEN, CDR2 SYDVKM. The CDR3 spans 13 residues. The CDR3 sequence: CTSSLRGRNEQFF. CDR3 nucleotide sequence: TGTACCAGCAGTTTAAGAGGGCGGAATGAGCAGTTCTTC.

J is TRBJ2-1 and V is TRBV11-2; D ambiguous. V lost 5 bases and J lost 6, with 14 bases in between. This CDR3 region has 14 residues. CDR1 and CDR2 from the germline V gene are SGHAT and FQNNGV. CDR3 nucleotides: TGTGCCAGCAGCACAACCCCCGGGCCCAATGAGCAGTTCTTC. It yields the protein CASSTTPGPNEQFF.

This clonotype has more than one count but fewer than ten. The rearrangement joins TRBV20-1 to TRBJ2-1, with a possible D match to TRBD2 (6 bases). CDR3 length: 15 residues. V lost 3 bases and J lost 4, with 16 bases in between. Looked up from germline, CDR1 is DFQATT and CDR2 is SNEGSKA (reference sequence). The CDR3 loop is CSASIRELSYNEQFF. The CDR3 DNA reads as TGCAGTGCTAGTATTCGGGAGTTGTCTTACAATGAGCAGTTCTTC.

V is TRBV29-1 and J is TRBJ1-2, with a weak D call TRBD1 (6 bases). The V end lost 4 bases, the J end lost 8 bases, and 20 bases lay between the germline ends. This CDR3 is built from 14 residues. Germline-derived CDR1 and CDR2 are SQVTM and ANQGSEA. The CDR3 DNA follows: TGCAGCGTTGCCCCCATAACAGGGCAGTACGGCTACACCTTC. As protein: CSVAPITGQYGYTF.

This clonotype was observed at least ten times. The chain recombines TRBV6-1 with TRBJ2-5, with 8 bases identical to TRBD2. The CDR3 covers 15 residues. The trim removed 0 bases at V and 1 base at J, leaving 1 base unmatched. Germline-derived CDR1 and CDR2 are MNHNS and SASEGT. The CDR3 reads CASSEAAGGQETQYF. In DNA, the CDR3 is TGTGCCAGCAGTGAAGCGGCGGGGGGCCAAGAGACCCAGTACTTC.

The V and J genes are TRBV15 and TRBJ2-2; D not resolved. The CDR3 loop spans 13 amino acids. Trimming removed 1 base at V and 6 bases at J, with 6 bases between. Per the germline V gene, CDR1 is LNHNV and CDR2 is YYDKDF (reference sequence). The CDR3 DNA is TGTGCCACCAGCAGAGGGTCCCCCGGGGAGCTGTTTTTT. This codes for CATSRGSPGELFF.

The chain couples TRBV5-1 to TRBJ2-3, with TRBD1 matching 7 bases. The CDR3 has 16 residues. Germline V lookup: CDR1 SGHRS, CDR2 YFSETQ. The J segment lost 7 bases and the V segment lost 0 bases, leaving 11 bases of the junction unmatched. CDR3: CASSLDLAAGGNTQYF. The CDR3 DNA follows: TGCGCCAGCAGCTTGGACCTCGCGGCAGGGGGAAATACGCAGTATTTT.

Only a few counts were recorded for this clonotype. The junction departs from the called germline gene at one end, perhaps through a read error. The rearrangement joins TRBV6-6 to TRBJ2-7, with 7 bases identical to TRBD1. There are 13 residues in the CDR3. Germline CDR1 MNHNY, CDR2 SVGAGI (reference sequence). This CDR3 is CASSKDRSYEQYF. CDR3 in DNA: TGTGCCAGCAGTAAGGACAGGTCCTACGAGCAGTACTTT.

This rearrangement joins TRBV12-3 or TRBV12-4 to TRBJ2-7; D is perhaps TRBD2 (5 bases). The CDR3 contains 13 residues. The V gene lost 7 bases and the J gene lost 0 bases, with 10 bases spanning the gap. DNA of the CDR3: TGTGCCAGCATGGGTAGCGACTCCTACGAGCAGTACTTC. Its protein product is CASMGSDSYEQYF.

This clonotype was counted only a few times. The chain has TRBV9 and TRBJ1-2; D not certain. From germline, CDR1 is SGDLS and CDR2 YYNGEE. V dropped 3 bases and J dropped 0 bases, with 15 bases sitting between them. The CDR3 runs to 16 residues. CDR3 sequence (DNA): TGTGCCAGCAGCGCCCCGGCGGGAGTCTCTAACTATGGCTACACCTTC. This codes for CASSAPAGVSNYGYTF.

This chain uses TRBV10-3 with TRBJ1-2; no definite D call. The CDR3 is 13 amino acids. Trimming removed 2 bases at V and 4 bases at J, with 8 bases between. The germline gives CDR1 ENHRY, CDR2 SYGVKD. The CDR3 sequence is CAISERVLYGYTF. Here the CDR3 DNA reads TGTGCCATCAGTGAGCGGGTCCTCTATGGCTACACCTTC.

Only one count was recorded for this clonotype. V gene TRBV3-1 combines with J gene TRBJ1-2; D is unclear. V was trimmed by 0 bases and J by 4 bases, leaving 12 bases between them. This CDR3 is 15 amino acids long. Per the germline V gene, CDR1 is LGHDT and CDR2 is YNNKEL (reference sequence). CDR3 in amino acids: CASSQDPVPGYGYTF. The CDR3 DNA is TGTGCCAGCAGCCAAGACCCCGTCCCAGGCTATGGCTACACCTTC.

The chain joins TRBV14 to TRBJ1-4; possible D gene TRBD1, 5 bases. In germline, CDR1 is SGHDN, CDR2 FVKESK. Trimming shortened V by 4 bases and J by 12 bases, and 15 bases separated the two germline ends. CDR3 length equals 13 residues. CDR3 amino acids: CASSRVRRGELFF. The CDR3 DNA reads TGTGCCAGCAGCCGGGTTAGAAGGGGAGAACTGTTTTTT.

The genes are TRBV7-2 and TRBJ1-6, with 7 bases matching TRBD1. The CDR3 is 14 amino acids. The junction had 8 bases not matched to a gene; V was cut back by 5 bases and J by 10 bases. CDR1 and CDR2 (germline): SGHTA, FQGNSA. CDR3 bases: TGTGCCAGCAGCCCAGGGGGGGTATGGTCACCCCTCCACTTT. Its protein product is CASSPGGVWSPLHF.

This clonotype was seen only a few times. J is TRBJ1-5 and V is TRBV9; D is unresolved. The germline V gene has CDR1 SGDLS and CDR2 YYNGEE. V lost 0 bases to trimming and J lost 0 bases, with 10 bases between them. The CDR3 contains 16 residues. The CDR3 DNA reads TGTGCCAGCAGCGTAGGGGTGGGGTATAGCAATCAGCCCCAGCATTTT. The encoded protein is CASSVGVGYSNQPQHF.

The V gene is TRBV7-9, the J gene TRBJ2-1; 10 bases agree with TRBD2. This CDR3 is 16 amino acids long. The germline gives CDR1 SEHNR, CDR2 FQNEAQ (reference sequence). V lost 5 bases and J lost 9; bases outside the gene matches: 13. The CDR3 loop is CASSLTSGSSSGEQFF. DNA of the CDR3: TGTGCCAGCAGCCTGACTAGCGGGTCGAGTTCGGGTGAGCAGTTCTTC.

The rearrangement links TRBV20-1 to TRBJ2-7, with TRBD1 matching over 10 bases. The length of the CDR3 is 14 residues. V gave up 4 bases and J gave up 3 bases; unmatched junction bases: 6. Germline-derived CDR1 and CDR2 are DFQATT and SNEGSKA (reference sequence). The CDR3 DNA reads TGCAGTGCTACCTCTGGACAGGGGGGCTACGAGCAGTACTTC. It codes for CSATSGQGGYEQYF.